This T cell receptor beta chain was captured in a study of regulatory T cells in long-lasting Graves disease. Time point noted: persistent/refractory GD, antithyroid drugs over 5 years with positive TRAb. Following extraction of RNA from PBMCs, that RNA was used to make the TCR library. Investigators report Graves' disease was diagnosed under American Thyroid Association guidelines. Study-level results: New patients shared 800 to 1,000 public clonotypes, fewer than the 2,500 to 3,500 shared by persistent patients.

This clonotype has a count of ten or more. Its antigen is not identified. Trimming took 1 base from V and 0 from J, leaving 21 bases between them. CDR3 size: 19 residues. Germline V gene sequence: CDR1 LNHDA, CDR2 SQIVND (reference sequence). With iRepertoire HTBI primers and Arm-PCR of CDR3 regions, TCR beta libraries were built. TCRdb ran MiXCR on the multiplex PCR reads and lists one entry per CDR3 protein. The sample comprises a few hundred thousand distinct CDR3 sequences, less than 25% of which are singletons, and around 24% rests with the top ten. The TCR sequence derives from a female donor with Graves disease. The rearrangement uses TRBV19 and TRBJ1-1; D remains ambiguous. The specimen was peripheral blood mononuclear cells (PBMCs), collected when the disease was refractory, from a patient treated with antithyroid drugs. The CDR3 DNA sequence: TGTGCCAGTAGTATAGGAAGGACGGCGCCTTCCCCCATGAACACTGAAGCTTTCTTT. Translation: CASSIGRTAPSPMNTEAFF.